A single sample is the source of the 26 T cell receptor beta chains below, sequenced in a study of identical twins. TCRdb called the 5' RACE reads again in MiXCR, with one record for every CDR3 protein. The data show a few hundred thousand distinct CDR3 sequences, over 5.5% seen once. The same specimen was also included in a second study, on T cells expressing NK-cell markers.

Sample: CD8+ T cells sorted from blood. The receptors derive from a woman aged 18-30 years in good health.

This clonotype was observed a handful of times. This chain links TRBV11-2 with TRBJ2-1, with TRBD2 matching 7 bases. CDR1 and CDR2 (germline): SGHAT, FQNNGV. V lost 8 bases to trimming and J lost 7 bases; unmatched junction nucleotides: 14. The CDR3 is made up of 15 amino acids. The CDR3 reads CASRPRGRARNEQFF. The CDR3 DNA reads as TGTGCCAGCCGCCCTCGGGGGAGGGCCAGGAATGAGCAGTTCTTC. Based on the CDR3 plus reference TRBV11-2 and TRBJ2-1, the full variable domain is EAGVAQSPRYKIIEKRQSVAFWCNPISGHATLYWYQQILGQGPKLLIQFQNNGVVDDSQLPKDRFSAERLKGVDSTLKIQPAKLEDSAVYLCASRPRGRARNEQFFGPGTRLTVL.

This clonotype came up a few times. V gene TRBV20-1 combines with J gene TRBJ2-3; the match to TRBD2 covers 7 bases. CDR1 and CDR2 (germline): DFQATT, SNEGSKA (reference sequence). The CDR3 has 14 amino acids. Trimming removed 2 bases from V and 1 base from J; junction bases left unmatched: 3. The CDR3 is CSARWEGRTDTQYF. The DNA for the CDR3 is TGCAGTGCTAGATGGGAGGGGCGCACAGATACGCAGTATTTT.

This clonotype was detected only a few times. This rearrangement joins TRBV7-8 to TRBJ1-1; D uncertain. Germline V CDR1 and CDR2: SGHVS, FQNEAQ. This CDR3 is 16 amino acids long. V lost 9 bases, J lost 0 bases, and 20 bases lay in between. CDR3 sequence (DNA): TGTGCCAGTAGCCTCGGCCTCTTAGGCATGAACACTGAAGCTTTCTTT. Translation: CASSLGLLGMNTEAFF.

This clonotype was seen only a few times. The DNA for the CDR3 is TGTGCCAGCAGCTCCGGACGTCTAGCCAAAAACATTCAGTACTTC. It is translated as CASSSGRLAKNIQYF. V and J are TRBV14 and TRBJ2-4; D not certain. The CDR3 extends over 15 amino acids. The germline V gene has CDR1 SGHDN and CDR2 FVKESK. The ends were cut back, 5 bases at V and 0 bases at J, with 11 bases in the middle.

This clonotype was found a few times. This chain connects TRBV19 to TRBJ1-2, with 9 bases that match TRBD1. The CDR3 covers 15 residues. J lost 4 bases, V lost 3 bases, and 6 bases had no gene match. The germline V gene has CDR1 LNHDA and CDR2 SQIVND (reference sequence). The CDR3 coding sequence is TGTGCCAGTAGTATGGGGACAGGGAAGGCCTATGGCTACACCTTC. Its translation: CASSMGTGKAYGYTF.

The sample holds a few counts of this clonotype. V is TRBV12-5 and J is TRBJ2-7; D is uncertain. Trimming removed 2 bases from V and 2 bases from J, with 10 bases in between. Germline CDR1 LGHNT, CDR2 FRNRAP. The CDR3 spans 14 residues. This chain's CDR3 is CASGLWRSTYEQYF. CDR3 nucleotides: TGTGCTAGTGGTTTGTGGCGTAGTACCTACGAGCAGTACTTC.

This clonotype was counted only a few times. V is TRBV12-5 and J is TRBJ1-2; TRBD1 aligns across 9 bases. This CDR3 region has 15 residues. Germline V CDR1 and CDR2: LGHNT, FRNRAP. Losses at the gene ends were 7 bases for V and 4 bases for J; bases not matched to a gene: 10. The CDR3 nucleotides read TGTGCTAGTGCCGGACAGGGGAGTGGGGGCTATGGCTACACCTTC. Encoded protein: CASAGQGSGGYGYTF.

This clonotype has ten or more counts. The chain has TRBV11-2 and TRBJ2-1, with 9 bases matching TRBD2. In germline, CDR1 is SGHAT, CDR2 FQNNGV. CDR3 length equals 17 residues. V dropped 3 bases and J dropped 6; count of bases not matched to a gene: 12. CDR3: CASSFPSLAGSPNEQFF. The CDR3 region has the DNA TGTGCCAGCAGCTTCCCCTCTCTAGCGGGAAGTCCCAATGAGCAGTTCTTC.

The CDR3 sequence is CASSEPGELFF. The DNA of the CDR3 is TGTGCCAGCAGTGAGCCTGGGGAGCTGTTTTTT. The gene calls are TRBV2 and TRBJ2-2; the D is unclear. Trimming pared 3 bases from V and 8 bases from J, leaving 4 bases between. CDR1 SNHLY and CDR2 FYNNEI come from the germline V gene. The CDR3 spans 11 residues.

This clonotype was seen a few times. The conserved final phenylalanine or tryptophan is absent from the CDR3, which likely points to a read error. The chain uses TRBV11-2 and TRBJ2-1, with D possibly called TRBD1 or TRBD2 (5 bases each). The germline V gene has CDR1 SGHAT and CDR2 FQNNGV. V lost 1 base and J lost 6, with 10 bases in between. The CDR3 loop spans 14 amino acids. The CDR3 here is CASSLGGQGNEQFS. The CDR3 DNA follows: TGTGCCAGCAGCTTAGGAGGGCAGGGCAATGAGCAGTTCTCC.

This clonotype was seen many times. V gene TRBV4-2 combines with J gene TRBJ2-1, with 8 bases that match TRBD2. Germline CDR1 LGHNA, CDR2 YNFKEQ. CDR3 length: 16 amino acids. The V and J ends lost 1 base and 7 bases, in that order; junction bases with no gene match: 9. DNA for the CDR3: TGTGCCAGCAGCCAAGCGGGCGGGGGGTCCAGAAATGAGCAGTTCTTC. Translation: CASSQAGGGSRNEQFF.

V gene TRBV11-2 combines with J gene TRBJ2-1; D is ambiguous. Trimming left V 4 bases short and J 12 bases short, with 10 bases between. The germline CDR1 and CDR2 sequences are SGHAT and FQNNGV. This CDR3 is built from 11 residues. The CDR3 DNA sequence: TGTGCCAGCAGCTCCGGTTCGGGGCAGTTCTTC. Residues: CASSSGSGQFF.

The chain has TRBV28 and TRBJ2-2; D is undetermined. The CDR3 is 14 amino acids. Trimming pared 5 bases from V and 7 bases from J, leaving 14 bases between. CDR1 is MDHEN and CDR2 is SYDVKM in the germline V gene. The CDR3 spells CASSIYRAGGELFF. DNA for the CDR3: TGTGCCAGCAGTATATATCGGGCAGGCGGGGAGCTGTTTTTT. The entire variable domain, with the rest obtained from reference TRBV28 and TRBJ2-2, is as follows: DVKVTQSSRYLVKRTGEKVFLECVQDMDHENMFWYRQDPGLGLRLIYFSYDVKMKEKGDIPEGYSVSREKKERFSLILESASTNQTSMYLCASSIYRAGGELFFGEGSRLTVL.

This clonotype was recorded at least ten times. The CDR3 DNA reads TGTGCCAGCAGCTTATGGACCGAGTACAATGAGCAGTTCTTC. Translation gives CASSLWTEYNEQFF. J is TRBJ2-1 and V is TRBV7-6, with no clear D. V gave up 2 bases and J gave up 4 bases, with 9 bases separating them. The CDR3 has 14 residues. Per germline, CDR1 SGHVS and CDR2 FNYEAQ.

This chain links TRBV27 with TRBJ2-7; TRBD1 aligns across 7 bases. The CDR3 is 14 residues long. Trimming removed 4 bases from V and 5 bases from J; junction bases left unmatched: 8. Looked up from germline, CDR1 is MNHEY and CDR2 is SMNVEV (reference sequence). The CDR3 is CASSSRGGQNEQYF. The CDR3 DNA reads TGTGCCAGCAGTTCCAGAGGGGGACAGAACGAGCAGTACTTC.

This clonotype occurred a few times. The chain is built from TRBV6-6 and TRBJ1-2; 7 bases line up with TRBD1. V dropped 6 bases and J dropped 2; count of bases not matched to a gene: 3. The CDR3 is 13 amino acids. Per germline, CDR1 MNHNY and CDR2 SVGAGI (reference sequence). The CDR3 loop is CASRTGQNYGYTF. The CDR3, as DNA: TGTGCCAGCAGGACGGGACAGAACTATGGCTACACCTTC.

V and J are TRBV10-3 and TRBJ1-1, with 7 bases matching TRBD1. The CDR3 sequence is 12 residues long. With V trimmed by 8 bases and J by 5 bases, 5 bases remained unmatched. Per the germline V gene, CDR1 is ENHRY and CDR2 is SYGVKD. The CDR3 reads CAIGPGGTEAFF. CDR3 DNA sequence: TGTGCCATCGGCCCAGGGGGGACTGAAGCTTTCTTT.

This chain uses TRBV6-4 with TRBJ1-6, with D unresolved. V shed 0 bases and J shed 7 bases, with 4 bases lying between them. This CDR3 is built from 13 residues. Germline-derived CDR1 and CDR2 are MRHNA and SNTAGT. CDR3 DNA: TGTGCCAGCAGTGACTCGGCAAATTCACCCCTCCACTTT. It translates to CASSDSANSPLHF.

The DNA for the CDR3 is TGTGCCAGCAGTTTAAAGGGCAATCAGCCCCAGCATTTT. Encoded protein: CASSLKGNQPQHF. The V gene is TRBV27, the J gene TRBJ1-5; D unclear. The CDR3 is 13 residues long. The V gene lost 2 bases and the J gene lost 2 bases, with 4 bases spanning the gap. The germline V gene has CDR1 MNHEY and CDR2 SMNVEV (reference sequence).

This clonotype was seen only a few times. The gene calls are TRBV4-1 and TRBJ2-3; no clear D. CDR3 length equals 15 residues. Trimming left V 3 bases short and J 2 bases short, with 12 bases between. Germline CDR1 is MGHRA and CDR2 is YSYEKL. CDR3 bases: TGCGCCAGCAGCCAGTATAGTAGATTCACAGATACGCAGTATTTT. Its translation is CASSQYSRFTDTQYF.

The CDR3 bases are TGTGCCAGCAGCGTATCTACTTCCTACGAGCAGTACTTC. It encodes CASSVSTSYEQYF. J is TRBJ2-7 and V is TRBV9; no clear D. This CDR3 spans 13 amino acids. The V and J ends lost 1 base and 1 base respectively, with 6 bases between them. Germline V gives CDR1 SGDLS, CDR2 YYNGEE.

This clonotype has ten or more counts. V gene TRBV3-1 combines with J gene TRBJ2-5; TRBD2 matches 13 bases. The CDR3 length is 17 residues. Germline V gene lookup returns CDR1 LGHDT and CDR2 YNNKEL (reference sequence). V was pared by 0 bases and J by 7 bases, with 8 bases of the junction left unmatched. The CDR3 here is CASSQETSGRAVRTQYF. CDR3 sequence (DNA): TGTGCCAGCAGCCAAGAAACTAGCGGGAGGGCCGTGAGGACCCAGTACTTC.

This clonotype was observed a handful of times. This chain uses TRBV7-2 with TRBJ2-7, with 11 bases fitting TRBD2. Per germline, CDR1 SGHTA and CDR2 FQGNSA. The CDR3 totals 16 residues. Germline trimming cut 1 base from V and 3 bases from J; bases unmatched to any gene: 5. The CDR3 here is CASSLGLAGGYYEQYF. The DNA of the CDR3 is TGTGCCAGCAGCTTAGGTCTAGCGGGAGGTTACTACGAGCAGTACTTC.

This clonotype was observed a handful of times. V is TRBV7-8 and J is TRBJ2-5; TRBD1 matches 7 bases. This CDR3 spans 17 amino acids. The V and J ends lost 4 bases and 4 bases, in that order; junction bases with no gene match: 15. From germline, CDR1 is SGHVS and CDR2 FQNEAQ. Here the CDR3 reads CASSYGRGLGLGETQYF. The DNA of the CDR3 is TGTGCCAGCAGCTACGGCAGGGGGTTGGGATTGGGAGAGACCCAGTACTTC.

The sample holds a few counts of this clonotype. The chain is built from TRBV29-1 and TRBJ1-2; D is possibly TRBD1 (5 bases). CDR3 size: 12 residues. V was pared by 7 bases and J by 4 bases, with 13 bases between. Germline V gene sequence: CDR1 SQVTM, CDR2 ANQGSEA. The CDR3 region has the DNA TGCAGCGCTCCGGGGGAAGGCTATGGCTACACCTTC. Residues: CSAPGEGYGYTF.

This clonotype came up many times. This rearrangement joins TRBV7-9 to TRBJ2-1; D assignment may be TRBD1 or TRBD2 (5 bases each). Germline assignment: CDR1 SEHNR and CDR2 FQNEAQ (reference sequence). V lost 3 bases to trimming and J lost 4 bases, with 13 bases between them. The CDR3 has 15 amino acids. Here the CDR3 DNA reads TGTGCCAGCAGCTTCTTCGAGGGGCTTTACAATGAGCAGTTCTTC. Encoded protein: CASSFFEGLYNEQFF.